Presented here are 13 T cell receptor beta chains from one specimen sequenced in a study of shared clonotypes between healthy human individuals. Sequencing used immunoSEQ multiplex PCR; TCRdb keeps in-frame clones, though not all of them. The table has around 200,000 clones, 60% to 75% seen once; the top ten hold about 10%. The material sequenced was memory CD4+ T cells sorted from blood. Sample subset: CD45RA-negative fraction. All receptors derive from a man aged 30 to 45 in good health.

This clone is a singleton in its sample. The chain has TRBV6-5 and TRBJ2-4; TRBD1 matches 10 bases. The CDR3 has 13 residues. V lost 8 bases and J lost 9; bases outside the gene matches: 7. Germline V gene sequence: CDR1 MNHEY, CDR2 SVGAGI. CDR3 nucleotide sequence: TGTGCCAGCTCGACAGGGGGCGCGAGCATTCAGTACTTC. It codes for CASSTGGASIQYF.

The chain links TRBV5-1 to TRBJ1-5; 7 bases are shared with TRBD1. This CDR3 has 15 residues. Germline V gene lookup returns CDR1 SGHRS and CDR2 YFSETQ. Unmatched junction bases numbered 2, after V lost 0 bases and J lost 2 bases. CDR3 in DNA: TGCGCCAGCAGCTTGGAGACAGGGCGCAATCAGCCCCAGCATTTT. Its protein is CASSLETGRNQPQHF. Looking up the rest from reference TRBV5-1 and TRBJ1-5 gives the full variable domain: KAGVTQTPRYLIKTRGQQVTLSCSPISGHRSVSWYQQTPGQGLQFLFEYFSETQRNKGNFPGRFSGRQFSNSRSEMNVSTLELGDSALYLCASSLETGRNQPQHFGDGTRLSIL.

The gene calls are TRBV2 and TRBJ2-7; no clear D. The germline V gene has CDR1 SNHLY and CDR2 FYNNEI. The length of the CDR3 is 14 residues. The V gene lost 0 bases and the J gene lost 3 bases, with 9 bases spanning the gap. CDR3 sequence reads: CASSEAPGIYEQYF. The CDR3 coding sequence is TGTGCCAGCAGTGAAGCCCCTGGGATCTACGAGCAGTACTTC.

CDR3 loop: CASSPTVDYEQYF. CDR3 DNA sequence: TGCGCCAGCAGCCCGACAGTAGACTACGAGCAGTACTTC. The chain couples TRBV5-1 to TRBJ2-7; D is possibly TRBD1 (5 bases). This CDR3 contains 13 residues. Trimming removed 4 bases from V and 3 bases from J, with 11 bases in between. Germline V CDR1 and CDR2: SGHRS, YFSETQ.

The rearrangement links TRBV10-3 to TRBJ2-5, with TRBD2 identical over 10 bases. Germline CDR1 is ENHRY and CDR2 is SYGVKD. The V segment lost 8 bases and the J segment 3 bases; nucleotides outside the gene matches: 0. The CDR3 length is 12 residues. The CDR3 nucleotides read TGTGCCATCGGACTAGCGGAAGAGACCCAGTACTTC. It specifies CAIGLAEETQYF.

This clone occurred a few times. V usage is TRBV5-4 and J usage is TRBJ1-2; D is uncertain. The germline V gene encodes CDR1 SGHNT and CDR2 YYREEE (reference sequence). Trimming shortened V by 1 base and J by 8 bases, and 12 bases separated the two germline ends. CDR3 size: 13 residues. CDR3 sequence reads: CASSLTVQEGYTF. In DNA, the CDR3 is TGTGCCAGCAGCTTGACAGTCCAGGAAGGCTACACCTTC.

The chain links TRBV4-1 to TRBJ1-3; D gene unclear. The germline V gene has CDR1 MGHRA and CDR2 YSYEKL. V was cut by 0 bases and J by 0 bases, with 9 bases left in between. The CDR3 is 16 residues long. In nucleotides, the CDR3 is TGCGCCAGCAGCCAAGATCCCCTTAGCTCTGGAAACACCATATATTTT. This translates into CASSQDPLSSGNTIYF.

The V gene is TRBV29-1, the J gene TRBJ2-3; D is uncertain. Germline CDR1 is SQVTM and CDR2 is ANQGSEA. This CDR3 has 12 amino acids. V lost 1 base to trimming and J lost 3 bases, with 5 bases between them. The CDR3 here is CSVEAQTDTQYF. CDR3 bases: TGCAGCGTTGAAGCACAGACAGATACGCAGTATTTT.

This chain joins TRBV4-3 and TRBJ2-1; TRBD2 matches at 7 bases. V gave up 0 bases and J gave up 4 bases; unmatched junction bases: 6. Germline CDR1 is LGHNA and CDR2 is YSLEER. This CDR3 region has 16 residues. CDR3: CASSQEARERYNEQFF. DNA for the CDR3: TGCGCCAGCAGCCAAGAGGCGCGGGAGAGATACAATGAGCAGTTCTTC.

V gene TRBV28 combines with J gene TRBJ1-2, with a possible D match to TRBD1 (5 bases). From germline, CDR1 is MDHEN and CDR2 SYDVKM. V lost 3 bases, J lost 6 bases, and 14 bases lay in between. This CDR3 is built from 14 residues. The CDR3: CASSFTGALHGYTF. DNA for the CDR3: TGTGCCAGCAGTTTTACCGGGGCCCTCCATGGCTACACCTTC.

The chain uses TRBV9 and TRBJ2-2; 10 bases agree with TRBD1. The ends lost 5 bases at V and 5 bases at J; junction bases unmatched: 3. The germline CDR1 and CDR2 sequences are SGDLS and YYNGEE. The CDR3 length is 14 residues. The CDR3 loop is CASSGTGETGELFF. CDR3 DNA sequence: TGTGCCAGCAGTGGGACAGGGGAGACCGGGGAGCTGTTTTTT. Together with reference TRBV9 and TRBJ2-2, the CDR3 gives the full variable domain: DSGVTQTPKHLITATGQRVTLRCSPRSGDLSVYWYQQSLDQGLQFLIQYYNGEERAKGNILERFSAQQFPDLHSELNLSSLELGDSALYFCASSGTGETGELFFGEGSRLTVL.

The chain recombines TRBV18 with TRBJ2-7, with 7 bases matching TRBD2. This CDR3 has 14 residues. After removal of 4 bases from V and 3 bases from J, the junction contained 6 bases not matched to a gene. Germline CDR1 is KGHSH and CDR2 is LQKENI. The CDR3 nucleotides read TGTGCCAGCTCACAGGACACGGGAGGCTACGAGCAGTACTTC. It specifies CASSQDTGGYEQYF.

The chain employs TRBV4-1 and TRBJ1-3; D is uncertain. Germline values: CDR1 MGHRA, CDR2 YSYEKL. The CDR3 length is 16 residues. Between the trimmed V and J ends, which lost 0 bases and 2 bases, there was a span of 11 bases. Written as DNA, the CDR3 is TGCGCCAGCAGCCAAGAAGTTACGGGCGCTGGAAACACCATATATTTT. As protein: CASSQEVTGAGNTIYF.